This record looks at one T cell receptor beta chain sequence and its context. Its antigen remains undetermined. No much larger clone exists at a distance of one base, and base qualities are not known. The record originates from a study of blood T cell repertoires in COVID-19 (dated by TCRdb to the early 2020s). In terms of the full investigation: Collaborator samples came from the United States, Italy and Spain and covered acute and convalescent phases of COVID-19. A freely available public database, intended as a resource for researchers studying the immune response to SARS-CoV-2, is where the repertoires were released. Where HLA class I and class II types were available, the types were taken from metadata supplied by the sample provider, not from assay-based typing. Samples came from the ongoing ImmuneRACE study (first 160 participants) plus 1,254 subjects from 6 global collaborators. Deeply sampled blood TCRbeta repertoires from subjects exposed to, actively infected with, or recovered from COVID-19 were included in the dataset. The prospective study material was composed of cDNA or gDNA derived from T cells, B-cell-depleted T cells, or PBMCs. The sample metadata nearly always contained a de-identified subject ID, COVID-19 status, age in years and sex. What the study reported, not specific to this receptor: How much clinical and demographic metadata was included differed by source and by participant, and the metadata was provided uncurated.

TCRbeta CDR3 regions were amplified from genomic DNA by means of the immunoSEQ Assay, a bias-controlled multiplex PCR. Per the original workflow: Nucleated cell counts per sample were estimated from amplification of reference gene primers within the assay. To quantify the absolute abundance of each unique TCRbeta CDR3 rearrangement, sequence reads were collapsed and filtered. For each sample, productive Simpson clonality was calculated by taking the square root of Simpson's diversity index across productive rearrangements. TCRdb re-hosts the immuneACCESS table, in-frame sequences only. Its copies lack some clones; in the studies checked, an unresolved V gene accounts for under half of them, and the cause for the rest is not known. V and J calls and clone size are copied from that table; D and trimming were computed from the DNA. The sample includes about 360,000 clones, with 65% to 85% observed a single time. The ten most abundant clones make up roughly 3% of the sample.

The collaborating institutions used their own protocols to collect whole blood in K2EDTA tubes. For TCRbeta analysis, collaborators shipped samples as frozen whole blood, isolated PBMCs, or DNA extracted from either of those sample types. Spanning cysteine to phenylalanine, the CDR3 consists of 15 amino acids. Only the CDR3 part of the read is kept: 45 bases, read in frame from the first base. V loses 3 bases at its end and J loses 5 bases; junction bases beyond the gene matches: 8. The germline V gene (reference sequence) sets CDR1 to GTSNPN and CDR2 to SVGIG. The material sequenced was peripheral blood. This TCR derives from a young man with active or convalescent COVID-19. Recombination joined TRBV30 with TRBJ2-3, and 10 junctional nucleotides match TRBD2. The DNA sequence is TGTGCCTGGAGCGAACTAGCGGGGTCGGGAGATACGCAGTATTTT. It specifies CAWSELAGSGDTQYF.